This is a list of T cell receptor beta chains from one sample in a study of T cells in tuberculosis. Repertoires were generated with immunoSEQ multiplex PCR, while TCRdb's copy carries only in-frame clones and drops some. The sample has tens of thousands of clones; around 92% are singletons. The sequencing here drew on PBMCs, taken at tuberculosis diagnosis. The receptors shown here come from an adult with tuberculosis. Some clones in this sample may be carry-over from other donors' samples. Each CDR3 is given with its conserved first and last residue. The order of the fields is V gene, D gene, J gene, clone size, CDR3 protein, CDR3 DNA. The D gene is left open where the match is weak. Not every row has a clone size; where given, it reads once, few, many or a size class.

v_call: TRBV6-5
d_call: -
j_call: TRBJ1-1
clone_size: -
cdr3_aa: CASSLDTNTEAFF
cdr3_nt: TGTGCCAGCAGCTTAGACACGAACACTGAAGCTTTCTTT

v_call: TRBV29-1
d_call: -
j_call: TRBJ2-3
clone_size: -
cdr3_aa: CSVGGGKGADTQYF
cdr3_nt: TGCAGCGTCGGCGGGGGCAAGGGCGCAGATACGCAGTATTTT

v_call: TRBV18
d_call: -
j_call: TRBJ1-5
clone_size: -
cdr3_aa: CASSSTGASEQPQHF
cdr3_nt: TGTGCCAGCTCATCCACAGGTGCCTCTGAGCAGCCCCAGCATTTT

v_call: TRBV11-2
d_call: -
j_call: TRBJ2-2
clone_size: -
cdr3_aa: CASSYSKQVTGELFF
cdr3_nt: TGTGCCAGCAGCTACTCCAAACAGGTTACCGGGGAGCTGTTTTTT

v_call: TRBV5-1
d_call: TRBD1
j_call: TRBJ1-6
clone_size: -
cdr3_aa: CASERGQGNSPLHF
cdr3_nt: TGCGCCAGCGAACGGGGACAGGGCAATTCACCCCTCCACTTT

v_call: TRBV19
d_call: -
j_call: TRBJ1-5
clone_size: -
cdr3_aa: CASSIAPGSNQPQHF
cdr3_nt: TGTGCCAGTAGTATAGCTCCGGGTAGCAATCAGCCCCAGCATTTT

v_call: TRBV6-5
d_call: -
j_call: TRBJ1-1
clone_size: -
cdr3_aa: CASSYSKGGTAFF
cdr3_nt: TGTGCCAGCAGTTACTCGAAGGGCGGGACGGCTTTCTTT

v_call: TRBV10-3
d_call: TRBD2
j_call: TRBJ2-4
clone_size: -
cdr3_aa: CAISERGRASGLAGGLDIQYF
cdr3_nt: TGTGCCATCAGTGAGCGCGGTCGGGCTTCCGGGCTAGCGGGGGGGCTCGACATTCAGTACTTC

v_call: TRBV4-2
d_call: -
j_call: TRBJ1-2
clone_size: -
cdr3_aa: CASSLPFLREYGYTF
cdr3_nt: TGTGCCAGCAGTCTCCCCTTCCTAAGGGAGTATGGCTACACCTTC

v_call: TRBV13
d_call: TRBD2
j_call: TRBJ2-7
clone_size: -
cdr3_aa: CASSLPGLAGVRLEQYF
cdr3_nt: TGTGCCAGCAGCTTGCCGGGACTAGCGGGGGTCCGCTTGGAGCAGTACTTC

v_call: TRBV19
d_call: -
j_call: TRBJ2-5
clone_size: -
cdr3_aa: CASSGRWKETQYF
cdr3_nt: TGTGCCAGTAGTGGGCGCTGGAAAGAGACCCAGTACTTC

v_call: TRBV19
d_call: TRBD1
j_call: TRBJ1-1
clone_size: once
cdr3_aa: CASTTGGGNTEAFF
cdr3_nt: TGTGCCAGTACGACAGGGGGCGGGAACACTGAAGCTTTCTTT

v_call: TRBV6-1
d_call: -
j_call: TRBJ1-4
clone_size: -
cdr3_aa: CASSEALKLFF
cdr3_nt: TGTGCCAGCAGTGAAGCCCTTAAACTGTTTTTT

v_call: TRBV11-3
d_call: -
j_call: TRBJ2-1
clone_size: once
cdr3_aa: CASSLAEGREQFF
cdr3_nt: TGTGCCAGCAGCTTAGCTGAGGGCCGCGAGCAGTTCTTC

v_call: TRBV21-1
d_call: -
j_call: TRBJ2-7
clone_size: -
cdr3_aa: CASSVRIQGARRYEQYF
cdr3_nt: TGTGCCAGCAGCGTTCGTATTCAGGGGGCGAGGAGGTACGAGCAGTACTTC

v_call: TRBV10-3
d_call: TRBD1
j_call: TRBJ1-2
clone_size: -
cdr3_aa: CAISDPRTGGGGYTF
cdr3_nt: TGTGCCATCAGTGATCCCCGGACAGGGGGCGGAGGCTACACCTTC

v_call: TRBV7-9
d_call: TRBD1
j_call: TRBJ1-2
clone_size: -
cdr3_aa: CASTPLIGQGYNYGYTF
cdr3_nt: TGTGCCAGCACCCCACTTATCGGACAGGGCTACAACTATGGCTACACCTTC

v_call: TRBV10-3
d_call: TRBD1
j_call: TRBJ2-7
clone_size: -
cdr3_aa: CAISDPGQGAAYEQYF
cdr3_nt: TGTGCCATCAGTGACCCCGGACAGGGGGCGGCCTACGAGCAGTACTTC

v_call: TRBV5-4
d_call: TRBD1
j_call: TRBJ2-7
clone_size: -
cdr3_aa: CASSYGTARSYEQYF
cdr3_nt: TGTGCCAGCAGCTACGGGACAGCACGGTCCTACGAGCAGTACTTC

v_call: TRBV5-8
d_call: -
j_call: TRBJ2-1
clone_size: once
cdr3_aa: CASSLASGWGGEQFF
cdr3_nt: TGTGCCAGCAGCTTGGCGTCAGGGTGGGGCGGTGAGCAGTTCTTC

v_call: TRBV18
d_call: TRBD1
j_call: TRBJ2-3
clone_size: -
cdr3_aa: CASSRTGLGDTQYF
cdr3_nt: TGTGCCAGCTCCAGGACAGGGCTTGGAGATACGCAGTATTTT

v_call: TRBV4-2
d_call: -
j_call: TRBJ1-2
clone_size: -
cdr3_aa: CASSQDADRPSGLIGYTF
cdr3_nt: TGTGCCAGCAGCCAAGATGCCGACAGACCCTCTGGGTTGATTGGCTACACCTTC

v_call: TRBV5-1
d_call: TRBD1
j_call: TRBJ1-2
clone_size: -
cdr3_aa: CASSRQGGMDGYTF
cdr3_nt: TGCGCCAGCAGCCGTCAGGGGGGTATGGATGGCTACACCTTC

v_call: TRBV5-3
d_call: -
j_call: TRBJ2-7
clone_size: -
cdr3_aa: CARSTGQDYEQYF
cdr3_nt: TGTGCCAGAAGCACCGGACAAGACTACGAGCAGTACTTC

v_call: TRBV5-1
d_call: -
j_call: TRBJ2-2
clone_size: -
cdr3_aa: CASSLTQGTGELFF
cdr3_nt: TGCGCCAGCAGCTTGACCCAGGGAACCGGGGAGCTGTTTTTT

v_call: TRBV29-1
d_call: TRBD1
j_call: TRBJ2-7
clone_size: -
cdr3_aa: CSVGGRTGVWEQYF
cdr3_nt: TGCAGCGTTGGTGGTAGGACAGGGGTATGGGAGCAGTACTTC

v_call: TRBV7-2
d_call: TRBD2
j_call: TRBJ2-3
clone_size: -
cdr3_aa: CASSPHGGGRDTQYF
cdr3_nt: TGTGCCAGCAGCCCCCACGGGGGGGGTCGGGATACGCAGTATTTT

v_call: TRBV11-2
d_call: TRBD2
j_call: TRBJ2-7
clone_size: -
cdr3_aa: CASSLRPTGGTYEQYF
cdr3_nt: TGTGCCAGCAGCCTCCGACCTACCGGGGGGACCTACGAGCAGTACTTC

v_call: TRBV27
d_call: TRBD1
j_call: TRBJ1-5
clone_size: -
cdr3_aa: CASSLFATGDAQPQHF
cdr3_nt: TGTGCCAGCAGTTTATTTGCGACAGGGGATGCTCAGCCCCAGCATTTT

v_call: TRBV6-1
d_call: -
j_call: TRBJ2-1
clone_size: -
cdr3_aa: CASNLSGEGRYEQFF
cdr3_nt: TGTGCCAGCAACCTCTCAGGAGAGGGGAGGTATGAGCAGTTCTTC

v_call: TRBV27
d_call: TRBD1
j_call: TRBJ2-7
clone_size: -
cdr3_aa: CASSRGAGTGPNEQYF
cdr3_nt: TGTGCCAGTTCAAGGGGTGCGGGGACAGGGCCTAACGAGCAGTACTTC

v_call: TRBV5-4
d_call: TRBD2
j_call: TRBJ2-5
clone_size: -
cdr3_aa: CASNRRGGGETQYF
cdr3_nt: TGTGCCAGCAACCGACGGGGCGGGGGAGAGACCCAGTACTTC

v_call: TRBV14
d_call: -
j_call: TRBJ2-7
clone_size: -
cdr3_aa: CASSQVITDYYEQYF
cdr3_nt: TGTGCCAGCAGCCAAGTAATAACAGATTACTACGAGCAGTACTTC

v_call: TRBV2
d_call: TRBD2
j_call: TRBJ2-3
clone_size: -
cdr3_aa: CASSEVSGSGGTQYF
cdr3_nt: TGTGCCAGCAGTGAAGTTAGCGGGTCAGGAGGTACGCAGTATTTT

v_call: TRBV6-5
d_call: TRBD1
j_call: TRBJ1-2
clone_size: -
cdr3_aa: CASSYSTGGDGYTF
cdr3_nt: TGTGCCAGCAGTTACTCGACAGGGGGCGATGGCTACACCTTC

v_call: TRBV27
d_call: -
j_call: TRBJ2-7
clone_size: -
cdr3_aa: CASRPTLSDLPSYEQYF
cdr3_nt: TGTGCCAGCAGGCCAACCCTAAGCGACCTCCCCTCCTACGAGCAGTACTTC

v_call: TRBV13
d_call: -
j_call: TRBJ1-3
clone_size: -
cdr3_aa: CASSLSGVSGNTIYF
cdr3_nt: TGTGCCAGCAGCCTCTCCGGGGTATCTGGAAACACCATATATTTT

v_call: TRBV4-1
d_call: TRBD1
j_call: TRBJ1-2
clone_size: -
cdr3_aa: CASSRQGDYSYTF
cdr3_nt: TGCGCCAGCAGCCGGCAGGGGGATTACAGCTACACCTTC

v_call: TRBV6-6
d_call: TRBD2
j_call: TRBJ2-1
clone_size: -
cdr3_aa: CASSYARTSGEQFF
cdr3_nt: TGTGCCAGCAGTTACGCCCGGACTAGCGGCGAGCAGTTCTTC

v_call: TRBV5-8
d_call: TRBD1
j_call: TRBJ1-5
clone_size: -
cdr3_aa: CASSLEVRDRSNQPQHF
cdr3_nt: TGTGCCAGCAGCTTGGAAGTCCGGGACAGGAGTAATCAGCCCCAGCATTTT

v_call: TRBV5-1
d_call: -
j_call: TRBJ2-1
clone_size: -
cdr3_aa: CASSTAGWPNEQFF
cdr3_nt: TGCGCCAGCAGCACAGCAGGGTGGCCCAATGAGCAGTTCTTC

v_call: TRBV5-1
d_call: -
j_call: TRBJ2-3
clone_size: -
cdr3_aa: CASSLKGTTSTDTQYF
cdr3_nt: TGCGCCAGCAGCTTGAAGGGGACAACTAGCACAGATACGCAGTATTTT

v_call: TRBV11-3
d_call: TRBD1
j_call: TRBJ2-3
clone_size: -
cdr3_aa: CASSLGDRGSTDTQYF
cdr3_nt: TGTGCCAGCAGCTTAGGGGACAGGGGTAGCACAGATACGCAGTATTTT

v_call: TRBV18
d_call: TRBD1
j_call: TRBJ2-2
clone_size: -
cdr3_aa: CASSPPAPGTANTGELFF
cdr3_nt: TGTGCCAGCTCACCTCCGGCACCCGGGACAGCTAACACCGGGGAGCTGTTTTTT

v_call: TRBV5-6
d_call: TRBD2
j_call: TRBJ2-1
clone_size: -
cdr3_aa: CASSLAGLDGEGAYNEQFF
cdr3_nt: TGTGCCAGCAGCTTGGCGGGACTAGACGGGGAGGGTGCCTACAATGAGCAGTTCTTC

v_call: TRBV6-4
d_call: TRBD1
j_call: TRBJ2-1
clone_size: few
cdr3_aa: CASSDGTGTYNEQFF
cdr3_nt: TGTGCCAGCAGTGACGGGACAGGGACCTACAATGAGCAGTTCTTC